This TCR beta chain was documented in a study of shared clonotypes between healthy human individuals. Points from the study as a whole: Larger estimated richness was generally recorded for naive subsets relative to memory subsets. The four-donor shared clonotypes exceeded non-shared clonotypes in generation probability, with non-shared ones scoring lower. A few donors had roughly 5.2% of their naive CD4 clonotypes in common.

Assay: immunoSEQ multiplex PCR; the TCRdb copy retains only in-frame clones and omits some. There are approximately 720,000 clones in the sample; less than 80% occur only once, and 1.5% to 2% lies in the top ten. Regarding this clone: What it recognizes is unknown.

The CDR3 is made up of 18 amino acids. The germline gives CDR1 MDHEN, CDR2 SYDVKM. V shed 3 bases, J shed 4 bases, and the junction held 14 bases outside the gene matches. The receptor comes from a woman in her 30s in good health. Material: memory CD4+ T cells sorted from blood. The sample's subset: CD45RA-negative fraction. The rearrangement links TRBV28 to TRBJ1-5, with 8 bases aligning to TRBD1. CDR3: CASSFRQGAYLGNQPQHF. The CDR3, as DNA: TGTGCCAGCAGTTTTAGGCAGGGGGCCTACTTAGGGAATCAGCCCCAGCATTTT.